This paragraph covers one T cell receptor beta chain sequence. What it recognizes is unknown. As the CDR3 is not closed by the conserved phenylalanine or tryptophan, this likely results from a read error. This record comes from a study of CD8+CD57+ T cells in acquired aplastic anemia. Study-wide context: Sorted CD4+ and CD8+ cells gave an average of roughly 3.5 ug of DNA. Study-wide results and caveats: The number of CD8+ CDR3 sequences shared by patients and controls was twenty-nine.

Genomic DNA provided the template from which TCR beta VDJ and CDR3 profiles were obtained. TCRdb analysed the reads with MiXCR anew, one entry per CDR3 protein. The sample shows about 470,000 distinct CDR3 sequences, around 33% of them seen only once. Trimming took off 3 bases at V and 0 bases at J, with 11 bases between the two ends. Germline lookup yields CDR1 LNHDA and CDR2 SQIVND (reference sequence). The CDR3 covers 15 residues. Patients sequenced had flow cytometry evidence of CD8+CD57+ cell expansion. No therapy had been given to the patients at the time of blood sampling. The rearrangement joins TRBV19 to TRBJ1-2; TRBD1 might be the D (5 bases). What was sequenced was sorted CD4+, CD8+, or CD8+CD57+ T cells (not recorded which) from PBMCs. The source is a human donor with aplastic anemia. DNA for the CDR3: TGTGCCAGTAGTATGGGTGACAGCACTAACTATGGCTACACCCTC. This gives the protein CASSMGDSTNYGYTL.